The clone carrying this TCR beta chain has a count of ten or more. Antigen unknown. This sample was taken from a study of CD8 T cells in ankylosing spondylitis. In germline, CDR1 is ENHRY, CDR2 SYGVKD. CDR3 length: 17 residues. Trimming left V 0 bases short and J 7 bases short, with 19 bases between. TCRdb ran MiXCR on the 5' RACE reads and lists one entry per CDR3 protein. This table has 150,000 to 200,000 distinct CDR3 sequences, approximately 13% appearing once. Study-level results: Disease-associated clonotypes exhibited CD8+ identity and were relatively infrequent in peripheral blood. For ankylosing spondylitis blood, a TCR beta motif of 7 or 8 highly homologous variants appeared characteristic.

The gene calls are TRBV10-3 and TRBJ2-1; possible D gene TRBD2, 7 bases. The clonotype originates from a female donor with ankylosing spondylitis or in good health (not recorded which). Sequencing was carried out using blood, either unsorted or a sorted T cell fraction (not recorded which). CDR3 DNA: TGTGCCATCAGTGAGTCTCTGGGAGGCGGGGGCACAAATGAGCAGTTCTTC. Translating gives CAISESLGGGGTNEQFF.